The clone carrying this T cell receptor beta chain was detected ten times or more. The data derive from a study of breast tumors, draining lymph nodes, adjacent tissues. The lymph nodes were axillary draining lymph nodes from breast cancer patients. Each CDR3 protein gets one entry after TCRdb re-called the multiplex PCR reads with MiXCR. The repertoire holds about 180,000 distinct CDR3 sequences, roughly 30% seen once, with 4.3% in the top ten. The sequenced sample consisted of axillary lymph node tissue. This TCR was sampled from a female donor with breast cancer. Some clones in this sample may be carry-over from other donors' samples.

CDR3 coding DNA: TGTGCTAGTGGTTCGTTTGACAGTACAGATACGCAGTATTTT. Amino acids: CASGSFDSTDTQYF. This rearrangement joins TRBV12-5 to TRBJ2-3, with a tentative D call TRBD1 (5 bases). V lost 4 bases, J lost 3 bases, and 11 bases lay in between. The CDR3 spans 14 residues. In germline, CDR1 is LGHNT, CDR2 FRNRAP. The variable domain in full, with the rest retrieved from reference TRBV12-5 and TRBJ2-3, is DARVTQTPRHKVTEMGQEVTMRCQPILGHNTVFWYRQTMMQGLELLAYFRNRAPLDDSGMPKDRFSAEMPDATLATLKIQPSEPRDSAVYFCASGSFDSTDTQYFGPGTRLTVL.